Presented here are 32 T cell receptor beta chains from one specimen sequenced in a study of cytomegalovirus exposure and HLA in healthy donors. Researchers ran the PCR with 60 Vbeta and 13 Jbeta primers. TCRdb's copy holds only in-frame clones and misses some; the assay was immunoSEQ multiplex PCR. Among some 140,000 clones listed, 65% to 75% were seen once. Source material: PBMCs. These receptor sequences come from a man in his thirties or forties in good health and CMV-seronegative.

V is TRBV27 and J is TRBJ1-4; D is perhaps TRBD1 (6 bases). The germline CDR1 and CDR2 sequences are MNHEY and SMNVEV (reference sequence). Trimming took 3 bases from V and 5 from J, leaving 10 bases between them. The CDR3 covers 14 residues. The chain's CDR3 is CASSFNRENEKLFF. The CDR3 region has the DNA TGTGCCAGCAGTTTCAACAGGGAGAATGAAAAACTGTTTTTT.

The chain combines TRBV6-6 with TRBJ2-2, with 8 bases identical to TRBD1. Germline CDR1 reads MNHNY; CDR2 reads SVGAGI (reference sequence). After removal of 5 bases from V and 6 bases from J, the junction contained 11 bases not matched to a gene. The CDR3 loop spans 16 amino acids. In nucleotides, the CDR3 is TGTGCCAGCAGTCCTACGACAGGGGTGGGTCCCGGGGAGCTGTTTTTT. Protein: CASSPTTGVGPGELFF.

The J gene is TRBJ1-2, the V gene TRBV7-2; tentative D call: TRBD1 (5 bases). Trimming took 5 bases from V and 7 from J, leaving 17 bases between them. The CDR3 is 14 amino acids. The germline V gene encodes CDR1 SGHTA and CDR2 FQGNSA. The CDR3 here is CASSPGRMGGGYTF. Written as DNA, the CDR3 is TGTGCCAGCAGCCCTGGTCGCATGGGGGGTGGCTACACCTTC.

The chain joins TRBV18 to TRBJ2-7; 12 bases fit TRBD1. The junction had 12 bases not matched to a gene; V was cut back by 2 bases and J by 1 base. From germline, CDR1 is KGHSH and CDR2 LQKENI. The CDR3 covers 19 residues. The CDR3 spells CASSPNRLGTGGASYEQYF. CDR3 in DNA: TGTGCCAGCTCACCAAATCGATTAGGGACAGGGGGCGCGTCCTACGAGCAGTACTTC.

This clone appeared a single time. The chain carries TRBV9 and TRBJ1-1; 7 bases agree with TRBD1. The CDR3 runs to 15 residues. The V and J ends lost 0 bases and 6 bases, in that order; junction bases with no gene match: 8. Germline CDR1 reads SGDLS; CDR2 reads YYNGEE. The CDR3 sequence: CASSVGNRGVAEAFF. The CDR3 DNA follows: TGTGCCAGCAGCGTAGGTAACAGGGGCGTCGCTGAAGCTTTCTTT.

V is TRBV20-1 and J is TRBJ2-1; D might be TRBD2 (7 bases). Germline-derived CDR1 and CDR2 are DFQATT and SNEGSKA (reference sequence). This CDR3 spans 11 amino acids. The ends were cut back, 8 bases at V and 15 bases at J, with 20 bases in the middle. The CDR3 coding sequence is TGCAGTACCCAATGGGGGGGCAAACGGTTCTTC. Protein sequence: CSTQWGGKRFF.

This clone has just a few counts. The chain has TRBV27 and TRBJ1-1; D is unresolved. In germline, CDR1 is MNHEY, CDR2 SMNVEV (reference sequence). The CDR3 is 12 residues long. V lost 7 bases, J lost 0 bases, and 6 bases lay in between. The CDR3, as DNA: TGTGCCAGCACGAGGTTGAACACTGAAGCTTTCTTT. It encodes CASTRLNTEAFF.

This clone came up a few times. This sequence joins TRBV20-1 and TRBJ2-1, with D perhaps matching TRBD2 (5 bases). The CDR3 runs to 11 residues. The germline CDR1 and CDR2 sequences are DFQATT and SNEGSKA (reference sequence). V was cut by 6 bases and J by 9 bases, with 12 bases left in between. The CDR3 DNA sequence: TGCAGTGCCCTTACTAGAGGTGAGCAGTTCTTC. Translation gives CSALTRGEQFF.

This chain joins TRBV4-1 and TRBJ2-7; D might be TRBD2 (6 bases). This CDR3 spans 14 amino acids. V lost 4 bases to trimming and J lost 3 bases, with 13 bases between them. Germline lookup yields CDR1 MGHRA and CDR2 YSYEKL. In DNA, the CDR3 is TGCGCCAGCAGCCTTCTCGGAGGGCACTACGAGCAGTACTTC. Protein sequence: CASSLLGGHYEQYF.

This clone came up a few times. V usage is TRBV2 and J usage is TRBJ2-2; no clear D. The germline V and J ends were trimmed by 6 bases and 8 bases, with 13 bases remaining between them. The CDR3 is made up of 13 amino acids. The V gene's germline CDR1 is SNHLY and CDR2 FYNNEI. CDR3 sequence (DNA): TGTGCCAGCAGATCACTCCCGTCGGGGGAGCTGTTTTTT. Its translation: CASRSLPSGELFF. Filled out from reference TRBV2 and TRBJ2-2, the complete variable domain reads EPEVTQTPSHQVTQMGQEVILRCVPISNHLYFYWYRQILGQKVEFLVSFYNNEISEKSEIFDDQFSVERPDGSNFTLKIRSTKLEDSAMYFCASRSLPSGELFFGEGSRLTVL.

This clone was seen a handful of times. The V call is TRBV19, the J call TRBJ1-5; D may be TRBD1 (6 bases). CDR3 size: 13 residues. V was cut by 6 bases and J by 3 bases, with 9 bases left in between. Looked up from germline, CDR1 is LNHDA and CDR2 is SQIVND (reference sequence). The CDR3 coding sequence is TGTGCCAGTAGCACAGGGTCCAATCAGCCCCAGCATTTT. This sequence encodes CASSTGSNQPQHF.

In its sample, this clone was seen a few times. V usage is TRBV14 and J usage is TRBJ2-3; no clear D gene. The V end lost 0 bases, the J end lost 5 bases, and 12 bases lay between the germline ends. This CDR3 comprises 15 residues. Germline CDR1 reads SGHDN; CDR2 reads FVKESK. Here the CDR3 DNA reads TGTGCCAGCAGCCAAGATTACAGTGACCGAGATACGCAGTATTTT. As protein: CASSQDYSDRDTQYF.

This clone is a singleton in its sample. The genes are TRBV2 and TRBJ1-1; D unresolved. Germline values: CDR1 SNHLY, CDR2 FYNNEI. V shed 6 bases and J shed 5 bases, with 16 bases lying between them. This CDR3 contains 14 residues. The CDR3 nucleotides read TGTGCCAGCAGATTCAACACGTTCGTGACTGAAGCTTTCTTT. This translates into CASRFNTFVTEAFF.

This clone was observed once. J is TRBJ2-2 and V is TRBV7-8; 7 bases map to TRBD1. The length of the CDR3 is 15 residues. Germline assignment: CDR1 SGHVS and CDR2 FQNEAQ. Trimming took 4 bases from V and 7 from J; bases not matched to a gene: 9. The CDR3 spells CASSSRQGRNGELFF. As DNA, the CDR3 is TGTGCCAGCAGCTCTCGACAGGGTCGGAACGGGGAGCTGTTTTTT.

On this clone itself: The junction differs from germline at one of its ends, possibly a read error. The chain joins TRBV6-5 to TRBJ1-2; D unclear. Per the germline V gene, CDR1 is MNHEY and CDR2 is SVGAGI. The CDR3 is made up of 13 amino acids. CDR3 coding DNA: TGTGCCAGCAGTTACTCGCAGAACTATGGCTACCCCTTC. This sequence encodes CASSYSQNYGYPF.

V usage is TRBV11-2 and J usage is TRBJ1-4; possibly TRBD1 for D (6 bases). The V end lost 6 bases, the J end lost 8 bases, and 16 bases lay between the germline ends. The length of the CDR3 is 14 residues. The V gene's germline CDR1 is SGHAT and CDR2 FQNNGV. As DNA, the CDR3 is TGTGCCAGCAGGCCGAGGGGGTGGGAGGAAAAACTGTTTTTT. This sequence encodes CASRPRGWEEKLFF.

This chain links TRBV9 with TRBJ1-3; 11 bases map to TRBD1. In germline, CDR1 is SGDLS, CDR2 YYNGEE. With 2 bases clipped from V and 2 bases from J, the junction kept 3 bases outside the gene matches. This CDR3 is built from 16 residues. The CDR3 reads CASSVGQGGTGNTIYF. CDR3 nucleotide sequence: TGTGCCAGCAGCGTGGGACAGGGGGGGACTGGAAACACCATATATTTT. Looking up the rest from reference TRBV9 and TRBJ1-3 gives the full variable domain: DSGVTQTPKHLITATGQRVTLRCSPRSGDLSVYWYQQSLDQGLQFLIQYYNGEERAKGNILERFSAQQFPDLHSELNLSSLELGDSALYFCASSVGQGGTGNTIYFGEGSWLTVV.

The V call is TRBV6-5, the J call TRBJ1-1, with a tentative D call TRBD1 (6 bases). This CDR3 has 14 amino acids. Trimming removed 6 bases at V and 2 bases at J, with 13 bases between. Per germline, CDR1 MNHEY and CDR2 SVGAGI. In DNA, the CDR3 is TGTGCCAGCAGCTCTGGACAGACAAACACTGAAGCTTTCTTT. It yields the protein CASSSGQTNTEAFF.

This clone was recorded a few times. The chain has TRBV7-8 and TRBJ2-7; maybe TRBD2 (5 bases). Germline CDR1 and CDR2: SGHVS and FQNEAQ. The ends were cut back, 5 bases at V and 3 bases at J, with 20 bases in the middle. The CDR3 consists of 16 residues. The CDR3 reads CASSNPHARADYEQYF. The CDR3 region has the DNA TGTGCCAGCAGCAACCCGCACGCGCGGGCTGACTACGAGCAGTACTTC.

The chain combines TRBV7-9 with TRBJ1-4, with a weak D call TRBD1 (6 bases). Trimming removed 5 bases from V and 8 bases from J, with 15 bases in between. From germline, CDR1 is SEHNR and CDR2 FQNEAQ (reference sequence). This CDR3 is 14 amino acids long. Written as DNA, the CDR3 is TGTGCCAGCAGCGTAACAGGGAAAGGAGAAAAACTGTTTTTT. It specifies CASSVTGKGEKLFF.

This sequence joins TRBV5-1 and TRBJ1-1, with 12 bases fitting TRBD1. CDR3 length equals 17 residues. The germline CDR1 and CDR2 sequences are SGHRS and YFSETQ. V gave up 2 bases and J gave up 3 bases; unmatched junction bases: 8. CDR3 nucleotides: TGCGCCAGCAGCTTAACCGGGACAGGGGGCTCTGACACTGAAGCTTTCTTT. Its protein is CASSLTGTGGSDTEAFF.

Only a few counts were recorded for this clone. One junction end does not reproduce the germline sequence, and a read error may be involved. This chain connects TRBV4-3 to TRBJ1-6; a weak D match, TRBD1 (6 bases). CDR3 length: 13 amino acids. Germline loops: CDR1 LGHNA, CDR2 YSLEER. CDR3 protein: CASSQREGESLNF. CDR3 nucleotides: TGCGCCAGCAGCCAACGGGAGGGGGAGTCCCTCAACTTT.

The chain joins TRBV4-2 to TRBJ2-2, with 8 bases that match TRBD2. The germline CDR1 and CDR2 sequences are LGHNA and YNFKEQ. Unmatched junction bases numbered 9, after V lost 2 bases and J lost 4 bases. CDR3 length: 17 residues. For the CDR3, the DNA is TGTGCCAGCAGCCAAAAATACGGGGGGGCCGGCACCGGGGAGCTGTTTTTT. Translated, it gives CASSQKYGGAGTGELFF.

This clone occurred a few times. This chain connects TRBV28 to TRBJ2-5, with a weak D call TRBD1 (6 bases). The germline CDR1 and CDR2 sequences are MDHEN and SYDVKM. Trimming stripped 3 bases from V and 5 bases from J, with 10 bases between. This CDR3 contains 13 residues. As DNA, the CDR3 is TGTGCCAGCAGTTTTGGACAGCTCGAGACCCAGTACTTC. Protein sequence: CASSFGQLETQYF.

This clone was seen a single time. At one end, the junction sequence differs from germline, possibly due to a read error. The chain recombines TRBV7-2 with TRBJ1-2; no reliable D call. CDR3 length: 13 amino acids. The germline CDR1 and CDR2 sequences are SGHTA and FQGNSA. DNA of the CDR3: TGTGCCAGCAGTCGGACGGGGATATATGGCTACCCCTTC. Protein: CASSRTGIYGYPF. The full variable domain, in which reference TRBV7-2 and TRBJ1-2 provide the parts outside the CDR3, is GAGVSQSPSNKVTEKGKDVELRCDPISGHTALYWYRQSLGQGLEFLIYFQGNSAPDKSGLPSDRFSAERTGGSVSTLTIQRTQQEDSAVYLCASSRTGIYGYPFGSGTRLTVV.

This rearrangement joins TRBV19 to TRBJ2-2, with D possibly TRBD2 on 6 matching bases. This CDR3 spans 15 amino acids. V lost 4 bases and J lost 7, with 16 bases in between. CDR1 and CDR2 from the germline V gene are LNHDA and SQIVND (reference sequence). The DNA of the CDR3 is TGTGCCAGTAGTACCCTCTCTAGCGAGAACGGGGAGCTGTTTTTT. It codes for CASSTLSSENGELFF. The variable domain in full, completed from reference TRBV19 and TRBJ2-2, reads DGGITQSPKYLFRKEGQNVTLSCEQNLNHDAMYWYRQDPGQGLRLIYYSQIVNDFQKGDIAEGYSVSREKKESFPLTVTSAQKNPTAFYLCASSTLSSENGELFFGEGSRLTVL.

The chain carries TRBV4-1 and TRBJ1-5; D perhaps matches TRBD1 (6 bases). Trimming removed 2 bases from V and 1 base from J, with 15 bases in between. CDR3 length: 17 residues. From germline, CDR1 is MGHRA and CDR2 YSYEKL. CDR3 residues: CASSQLGGGQSNQPQHF. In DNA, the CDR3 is TGCGCCAGCAGCCAACTAGGGGGGGGCCAAAGCAATCAGCCCCAGCATTTT.

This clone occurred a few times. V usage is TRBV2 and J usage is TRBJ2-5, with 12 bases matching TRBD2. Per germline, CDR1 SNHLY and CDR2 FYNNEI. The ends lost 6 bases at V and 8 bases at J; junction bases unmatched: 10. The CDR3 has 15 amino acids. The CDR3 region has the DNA TGTGCCAGCAGAAAAGAGACTAGCGGGGGCCGCACCCAGTACTTC. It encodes CASRKETSGGRTQYF.

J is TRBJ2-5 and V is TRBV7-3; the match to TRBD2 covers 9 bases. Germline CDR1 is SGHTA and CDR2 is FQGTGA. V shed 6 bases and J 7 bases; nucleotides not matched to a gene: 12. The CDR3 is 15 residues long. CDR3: CASSISGGDIWTQYF. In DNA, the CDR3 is TGTGCCAGCAGTATTAGCGGGGGAGACATCTGGACCCAGTACTTC.

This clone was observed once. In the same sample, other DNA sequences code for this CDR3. The DNA for the CDR3 is TGTGCCAGTAGTATCGGACAGGGCGGTCAGCCCCAGCATTTT. Its protein is CASSIGQGGQPQHF. The chain recombines TRBV19 with TRBJ1-5; 8 bases line up with TRBD1. The trim removed 3 bases at V and 6 bases at J, leaving 4 bases unmatched. Per the germline V gene, CDR1 is LNHDA and CDR2 is SQIVND (reference sequence). The CDR3 is 14 residues long.

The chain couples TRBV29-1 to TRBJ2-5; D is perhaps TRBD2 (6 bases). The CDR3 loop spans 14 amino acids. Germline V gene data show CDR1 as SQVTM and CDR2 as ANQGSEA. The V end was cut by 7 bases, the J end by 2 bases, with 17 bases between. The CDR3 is CSAGRGTAQETQYF. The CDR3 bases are TGCAGCGCCGGACGGGGGACGGCTCAAGAGACCCAGTACTTC.

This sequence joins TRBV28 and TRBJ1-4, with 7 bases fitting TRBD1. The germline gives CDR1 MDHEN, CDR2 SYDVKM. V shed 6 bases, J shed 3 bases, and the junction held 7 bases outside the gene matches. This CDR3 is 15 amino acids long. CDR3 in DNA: TGTGCCAGCAGATATACAGGGGTTGCTAATGAAAAACTGTTTTTT. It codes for CASRYTGVANEKLFF.